These 23 T cell receptor beta chains originate from one sample sequenced in a study of T-cell reconstitution after alpha-beta-depleted transplantation in children. The library targeted TCRbeta and was prepared with unique molecular identifiers. TCRdb processed the PCR reads anew with MiXCR; each CDR3 protein has one entry. The sample holds under 450,000 distinct CDR3 sequences, roughly 16% seen once. Specimen: PBMCs, mostly from graft donor cells, collected 360 days after TCRalphabeta/CD19-depleted stem cell transplant. The source of these receptors is a boy in the first two years of life who had a stem cell transplant for Wiskott-Aldrich syndrome, so the T cells may come from the graft donor.

V and J are TRBV20-1 and TRBJ2-5; 12 bases are shared with TRBD2. The CDR3 is made up of 15 amino acids. Germline lookup yields CDR1 DFQATT and CDR2 SNEGSKA (reference sequence). J gave up 1 base and V 6 bases, and 6 bases lay outside the gene matches. Written as DNA, the CDR3 is TGCAGTGCGGTTCGACTAGCGGGGGCCCAAGAGACCCAGTACTTC. This translates into CSAVRLAGAQETQYF.

The chain carries TRBV10-3 and TRBJ1-2, with D possibly TRBD1 on 5 matching bases. CDR1 ENHRY and CDR2 SYGVKD come from the germline V gene. V lost 4 bases and J 8 bases, leaving 17 bases between the germline ends. CDR3 length: 14 amino acids. The CDR3 spells CAISALRGGYGYTF. The DNA of the CDR3 is TGTGCCATCAGTGCCCTTAGGGGAGGATACGGCTACACCTTC.

This clonotype was seen a handful of times. CDR3 sequence reads: CASSYIRKGFRSYEQYF. CDR3 sequence (DNA): TGTGCCAGCAGCTACATCCGGAAGGGCTTCAGGTCCTACGAGCAGTACTTC. The rearrangement uses TRBV28 and TRBJ2-7; D is ambiguous. Per the germline V gene, CDR1 is MDHEN and CDR2 is SYDVKM. The CDR3 runs to 17 residues. V gave up 6 bases and J gave up 1 base, with 22 bases separating them.

This clonotype has only a few counts. The rearrangement uses TRBV6-5 and TRBJ2-5; 8 bases map to TRBD1. J gave up 3 bases and V 3 bases, and 3 bases lay outside the gene matches. CDR3 length: 14 residues. Germline V gene lookup returns CDR1 MNHEY and CDR2 SVGAGI. The CDR3 DNA follows: TGTGCCAGCAGTTATGCAGGGGGCAAAGAGACCCAGTACTTC. Protein sequence: CASSYAGGKETQYF.

This clonotype occurred a few times. J is TRBJ1-5 and V is TRBV6-6; no clear D gene. Germline V gene sequence: CDR1 MNHNY, CDR2 SVGAGI (reference sequence). This CDR3 has 13 amino acids. V lost 7 bases to trimming and J lost 2 bases, with 9 bases between them. The CDR3 reads CASKNTGNQPQHF. The CDR3 DNA reads TGTGCCAGCAAAAACACGGGCAATCAGCCCCAGCATTTT.

V is TRBV5-1 and J is TRBJ2-7; D uncertain. The germline V and J ends were trimmed by 0 bases and 3 bases, with 10 bases remaining between them. CDR1 and CDR2 from the germline V gene are SGHRS and YFSETQ. CDR3 size: 14 residues. The CDR3 loop reads CASSLDTQYYEQYF. In DNA form, the CDR3 reads TGCGCCAGCAGCTTGGACACCCAGTACTACGAGCAGTACTTC.

This clonotype was recorded only once. The chain recombines TRBV7-9 with TRBJ2-1, with TRBD2 as a possible D gene (6 bases). CDR1 SEHNR and CDR2 FQNEAQ come from the germline V gene (reference sequence). The V and J ends lost 2 bases and 0 bases respectively, with 11 bases between them. This CDR3 region has 16 residues. In DNA, the CDR3 is TGTGCCAGCAGCTTACCTAGCGAGAGCTCCTACAATGAGCAGTTCTTC. Translated: CASSLPSESSYNEQFF.

The J gene is TRBJ2-3, the V gene TRBV12-3 or TRBV12-4; 8 positions match TRBD2. V lost 5 bases to trimming and J lost 2 bases; unmatched junction nucleotides: 6. The length of the CDR3 is 15 residues. CDR3 residues: CASSTSGGLTDTQYF. The CDR3 region has the DNA TGTGCCAGCAGTACAAGCGGGGGCCTCACAGATACGCAGTATTTT.

The chain carries TRBV25-1 and TRBJ2-3, with D possibly TRBD1 on 8 matching bases. This CDR3 region has 13 residues. Trimming stripped 5 bases from V and 6 bases from J, with 12 bases between. Germline CDR1 reads MGHDK; CDR2 reads SYGVNS. The CDR3 nucleotides read TGTGCCAGCAGTATACAGGGGGGGGATACGCAGTATTTT. It codes for CASSIQGGDTQYF.

This clonotype occurred many times. The chain combines TRBV10-3 with TRBJ2-1; D ambiguous. There are 13 residues in the CDR3. The germline V gene has CDR1 ENHRY and CDR2 SYGVKD. V shed 3 bases and J shed 7 bases, with 10 bases lying between them. The CDR3 protein is CAISDWTFNEQFF. The CDR3 DNA reads TGTGCCATCAGTGATTGGACCTTTAATGAGCAGTTCTTC.

This clonotype was seen more than once but under ten times. This chain uses TRBV27 with TRBJ2-6, with D perhaps given as TRBD1 or TRBD2 (5 bases each). V dropped 8 bases and J dropped 1 base, with 15 bases sitting between them. The CDR3 has 16 residues. Germline values: CDR1 MNHEY, CDR2 SMNVEV (reference sequence). DNA for the CDR3: TGTGCCAGCCGACGAACCAGGGAGTCTGGGGCCAACGTCCTGACTTTC. It codes for CASRRTRESGANVLTF.

This clonotype occurred a few times. The V call is TRBV7-9, the J call TRBJ1-6, with a weak D call TRBD1 (6 bases). This CDR3 region has 13 residues. Germline V gene data show CDR1 as SEHNR and CDR2 as FQNEAQ (reference sequence). Trimming took off 4 bases at V and 12 bases at J, with 13 bases between the two ends. CDR3 nucleotides: TGTGCCAGCAGCTCACGACAGACAGGACCCCTCCACTTT. It translates to CASSSRQTGPLHF.

This clonotype has a handful of counts. This chain connects TRBV30 to TRBJ1-5, with 10 nucleotides matching TRBD1. V was pared by 3 bases and J by 2 bases, with 16 bases of the junction left unmatched. This CDR3 contains 19 residues. Germline V gives CDR1 GTSNPN, CDR2 SVGIG (reference sequence). The CDR3 nucleotides are TGTGCCTGGAGCTGGGGACATGGACAGGGGGTTGTGGGCAATCAGCCCCAGCATTTT. Amino acids: CAWSWGHGQGVVGNQPQHF.

V usage is TRBV6-2 or TRBV6-3 and J usage is TRBJ2-2; perhaps TRBD2 as D (6 bases). This CDR3 is built from 20 residues. The germline gives CDR1 MNHEY, CDR2 SVGEGT. V lost 0 bases and J 4 bases, leaving 24 bases between the germline ends. Written as DNA, the CDR3 is TGTGCCAGCAGTTACTCGACCCCCTTGACTAGGACGAAATCCACCGGGGAGCTGTTTTTT. This codes for CASSYSTPLTRTKSTGELFF.

This clonotype was seen a few times. The V call is TRBV11-2, the J call TRBJ2-5; 7 bases are a match to TRBD1. V was clipped by 3 bases and J by 5 bases; unmatched bases: 12. The CDR3 length is 16 residues. CDR1 and CDR2 (germline): SGHAT, FQNNGV. CDR3 in amino acids: CASSFSRQGERETQYF. The CDR3 DNA is TGTGCCAGCAGCTTTTCCCGGCAGGGGGAGAGGGAGACCCAGTACTTC.

This CDR3 is CASSSPGQGGQETQYF. CDR3 bases: TGTGCCAGCAGTTCGCCGGGACAGGGGGGCCAAGAGACCCAGTACTTC. The chain has TRBV6-5 and TRBJ2-5; 11 nucleotides line up with TRBD1. Germline loops: CDR1 MNHEY, CDR2 SVGAGI. This CDR3 comprises 16 residues. V lost 4 bases and J lost 1; bases outside the gene matches: 5.

This clonotype has just a few counts. J is TRBJ2-4 and V is TRBV7-2; 7 bases fit TRBD2. Trimming took 3 bases from V and 0 from J; bases not matched to a gene: 5. Per germline, CDR1 SGHTA and CDR2 FQGNSA. This CDR3 spans 16 amino acids. The CDR3 region is CASSFKAGTAKNIQYF. DNA of the CDR3: TGTGCCAGCAGCTTCAAAGCGGGGACAGCCAAAAACATTCAGTACTTC.

The chain has TRBV3-1 and TRBJ2-3; D might be TRBD2 (5 bases). Germline loops: CDR1 LGHDT, CDR2 YNNKEL (reference sequence). The CDR3 sequence is 17 residues long. The V gene lost 0 bases and the J gene lost 3 bases, with 16 bases spanning the gap. CDR3 in DNA: TGTGCCAGCAGCCAAGATGGGAGTGGGCTCCCTACAGATACGCAGTATTTT. It is translated as CASSQDGSGLPTDTQYF.

This clonotype was seen many times. The gene calls are TRBV20-1 and TRBJ2-1; D call uncertain. V lost 0 bases to trimming and J lost 6 bases, with 12 bases between them. Germline CDR1 and CDR2: DFQATT and SNEGSKA (reference sequence). The length of the CDR3 is 14 residues. CDR3 region: CSAREPIAVNEQFF. Here the CDR3 DNA reads TGCAGTGCTAGAGAGCCTATAGCAGTCAATGAGCAGTTCTTC.

The chain carries TRBV20-1 and TRBJ2-5; 8 bases are shared with TRBD1. The CDR3 runs to 13 residues. The V gene end was trimmed by 5 bases and the J gene end by 4 bases; junction bases not matched to a gene: 6. Germline CDR1 and CDR2: DFQATT and SNEGSKA (reference sequence). The CDR3 DNA is TGCAGTGCTCTTTGGACAGGGCTAGAGACCCAGTACTTC. It translates to CSALWTGLETQYF.

This chain joins TRBV12-3 or TRBV12-4 and TRBJ2-2; 8 bases fit TRBD2. V gave up 4 bases and J gave up 6 bases; unmatched junction bases: 7. The CDR3 is 15 amino acids. The CDR3 reads CASSYSGRRAGELFF. CDR3 coding DNA: TGTGCCAGCAGTTACAGCGGGAGACGGGCCGGGGAGCTGTTTTTT.

This clonotype has only one observation. The chain is built from TRBV4-3 and TRBJ1-6; D not certain. The V gene's germline CDR1 is LGHNA and CDR2 YSLEER. There are 17 residues in the CDR3. The germline V and J ends were trimmed by 4 bases and 4 bases, with 17 bases remaining between them. The CDR3 DNA is TGCGCCAGCAGCCTTCGTTGGGCCGGAGGTTATAATTCACCCCTCCACTTT. It yields the protein CASSLRWAGGYNSPLHF.

This clonotype was seen ten or more times. This chain links TRBV10-3 with TRBJ2-2, with D perhaps TRBD1 (6 bases). This CDR3 is 13 amino acids long. Per the germline V gene, CDR1 is ENHRY and CDR2 is SYGVKD. Trimming cost V 8 bases and J 2 bases, with 9 bases left between them. The CDR3 region has the DNA TGTGCCATCGGGACACCAAACACCGGGGAGCTGTTTTTT. Encoded protein: CAIGTPNTGELFF.